Listed here is a single T cell receptor beta chain. No antigen is known for it. Donors were healthy HIV-negative adults without recent acute infections or vaccinations. The sample originates from a study of shared clonotypes between healthy human individuals. General study results and limits: Clonotype sharing across several donors was observed for roughly 5% of naive CD4 clonotypes. Incompleteness in sorted-subset sequencing, despite large depth, was shown by rarefaction. Genetic and exposure-history diversity was limited by the few donors.

Sequencing was performed with immunoSEQ multiplex PCR; in TCRdb, only in-frame clones are kept and a portion is missing. The sample includes about 1 million clones, about 75% seen only once; the top ten take approximately 1.5%. The CDR3 runs to 11 residues. Trimming took off 3 bases at V and 7 bases at J, with 9 bases between the two ends. The germline gives CDR1 SQVTM, CDR2 ANQGSEA. This clonotype originated in a man aged 18 to 30 in good health. The sample was memory CD4+ T cells sorted from blood. Documented subset: CD45RA-negative fraction. The chain couples TRBV29-1 to TRBJ2-5, with D possibly matching TRBD2 (7 bases). The CDR3 protein is CSVDGGRTQYF. The CDR3 DNA sequence: TGCAGCGTTGACGGGGGGCGGACCCAGTACTTC.